This T cell receptor beta chain was retrieved from a study of Ad26.COV2.S vaccination and SARS-CoV-2 variants. In the study overall: Donor was assigned to the Ad26.COV2.S arm of trial COV1001. By the intramuscular route, Ad26.COV2.S was given once, or twice 56 days apart. Study-wide results and caveats: Among vaccine recipients, spike-specific TCR breadth exceeded that of placebo recipients.

The table came from immunoSEQ multiplex PCR; TCRdb's copy has only in-frame clones and leaves some out. The profile shows about 350,000 clones, about 85% of them singletons. CDR1 and CDR2 (germline): SGHVS, FQNEAQ. Deletions cut 1 base from V and 4 bases from J, with 13 bases between. The CDR3 length is 15 residues. Treatment: 15 to 20 received Ad26.COV2.S at low or high dose, single or two shots; five or six received placebo; per-sample allocation not given. On day 63 after the first injection, vaccine and placebo recipients gave samples. Remarks on this clone: Its antigen is still unknown.

The origin of this receptor is a person aged 18-65 years who received the Ad26.COV2.S COVID-19 vaccine or a placebo. The chain joins TRBV7-8 to TRBJ2-5, with no clear D. The specimen comprised peripheral blood, sampled in a trial of Ad26.COV2.S vaccine versus placebo. CDR3 nucleotide sequence: TGTGCCAGCAGCTTAGATCTTCGCTCCGTAGAGACCCAGTACTTC. As protein: CASSLDLRSVETQYF.